This is a list of T cell receptor beta chains from one sample in a study of cytomegalovirus exposure and HLA in healthy donors. Produced via immunoSEQ multiplex PCR; TCRdb's table is partial and in-frame only. The table shows about 140,000 clones, with around 80% occurring only once. Sample: PBMCs. Receptor source: a female donor in good health and CMV-seronegative. Both conserved end residues are part of each CDR3. Each record gives: V gene, D gene, J gene, CDR3 length, clone size, CDR3 DNA, CDR3 protein. The D gene is left open where the match is weak. The listing skips clone size in some rows; elsewhere it reads once, few, many or a size class.

TRBV19	TRBD2	TRBJ2-2	17	-	TGTGCCAGTAGTATTTCCGCGGGGGGGTTGAACACCGGGGAGCTGTTTTTT	CASSISAGGLNTGELFF
TRBV6-5	-	TRBJ1-5	13	-	TGTGCCAGCAGATCTAGGACAAGCCAGCCCCAGCATTTT	CASRSRTSQPQHF
TRBV5-1	TRBD2	TRBJ2-7	15	once	TGCGCCAGCAGCTTGAATGGAGCGGGGGCCTACGAGCAGTACTTC	CASSLNGAGAYEQYF
TRBV19	-	TRBJ1-1	13	-	TGTGCCAGTAGCATCGTGAGAAACACTGAAGCTTTCTTT	CASSIVRNTEAFF
TRBV19	TRBD1	TRBJ1-1	15	-	TGTGCCAGTAGTACTAGGGACAGGCGGAACACTGAAGCTTTCTTT	CASSTRDRRNTEAFF
TRBV15	TRBD1	TRBJ1-2	13	-	TGTGCCACCAGCGGGACAGTTAACTATGGCTACACCTTC	CATSGTVNYGYTF
TRBV6-6	-	TRBJ1-3	14	-	TGTGCCAGCGGGAGGGAGGGAACTGGAAACACCATATATTTT	CASGREGTGNTIYF
TRBV9	TRBD1	TRBJ1-2	15	-	TGTGCCAGCAGCGTACTCGACAGGGGTAGAGGTGGCTACACCTTC	CASSVLDRGRGGYTF
TRBV7-3	-	TRBJ2-2	15	once	TGTGCCAGCAGCTCAACCGCCCGGAGCACCGGGGAGCTGTTTTTT	CASSSTARSTGELFF
TRBV5-5	TRBD2	TRBJ2-4	17	-	TGTGCCAGCAGCTTGGGAATTCGACTAGCGGGGGTAAACATTCAGTACTTC	CASSLGIRLAGVNIQYF
TRBV6-1	TRBD1	TRBJ2-2	15	-	TGTGCCAGCAGACAGTGGGGACAGACGGCCGGGGAGCTGTTTTTT	CASRQWGQTAGELFF
TRBV10-2	TRBD1	TRBJ1-2	16	-	TGCGCCAGCAGACAAAAGACAGGGAACCCCCCTTATGGCTACACCTTC	CASRQKTGNPPYGYTF
TRBV14	TRBD2	TRBJ2-7	17	-	TGTGCCAGCAGCCAAGCTTGGACTAGCGGGAGAGTCTACGAGCAGTACTTC	CASSQAWTSGRVYEQYF
TRBV7-8	TRBD1	TRBJ1-6	15	-	TGTGCCAGCAGCACAGGACAGGGAGGTTGGTCACCCCTCCACTTT	CASSTGQGGWSPLHF
TRBV6-4	TRBD1	TRBJ1-2	16	-	TGTGCCAGCAGTGACAAGGACAGGCGGGGAGGCTATGGCTACCCCTTC	CASSDKDRRGGYGYPF
TRBV19	-	TRBJ2-7	13	many	TGTGCCAGTAGTATAGGAACAGGCAACGAGCAGTACTTC	CASSIGTGNEQYF
TRBV7-9	-	TRBJ1-2	14	-	TGTGCCAGCAGCTTTTCGGACAGCGGCTATGGCTACACCTTC	CASSFSDSGYGYTF
TRBV29-1	-	TRBJ2-7	12	-	TGCAGCGTGAACACAGGGCCCTACGAGCAGTACTTC	CSVNTGPYEQYF
TRBV6-1	-	TRBJ1-2	14	-	TGTGCCAGCAGCGAGACATCTCCATTCTATGGCTACACCTTC	CASSETSPFYGYTF
TRBV6-6	-	TRBJ1-2	11	-	TGTGCCAGCAGGGAGGGTGTTGGCTACACCTTC	CASREGVGYTF
TRBV28	TRBD1	TRBJ2-1	14	-	TGTGCCACCACCTACAGGGGGCCGGGGAATGAGCAGTTCTTC	CATTYRGPGNEQFF
TRBV6-5	TRBD1	TRBJ1-5	14	few	TGTGCCAGCAGCCGGGACAGGGCGGTTCAGCCCCAGCATTTT	CASSRDRAVQPQHF
TRBV25-1	-	TRBJ2-7	12	-	TGTGCCAGCAGTGAATATGGGCGCGAGCAGTACTTC	CASSEYGREQYF
TRBV27	TRBD2	TRBJ2-2	15	-	TGTGCCAGCAGCCTAGCGGGGGGGCAAACCGGGGAGCTGTTTTTT	CASSLAGGQTGELFF
TRBV6-5	-	TRBJ2-2	11	-	TGTGCCTCAGGGGGGATCGGGGAGCTGTTTTTT	CASGGIGELFF
TRBV15	TRBD1	TRBJ2-1	14	-	TGTGCCACCCGTGAGGACAGGCGAAACAATGAGCAGTTCTTC	CATREDRRNNEQFF
TRBV25-1	-	TRBJ2-1	14	-	TGTGCCAGCAGTGGGGCAGGAGGATACAATGAGCAGTTCTTC	CASSGAGGYNEQFF
TRBV5-1	-	TRBJ1-1	14	few	TGCGCCAGCAGCTTGACAGGGCGGAACACTGAAGCTTTCTTT	CASSLTGRNTEAFF
TRBV21-1	-	TRBJ2-7	16	-	TGTGCCAGCAGCGATCCCGGGGGTAGGGCTACCTACGAGCAGTACTTC	CASSDPGGRATYEQYF
TRBV5-1	-	TRBJ2-5	15	-	TGCGCCAGCAGCTTGGTGGGAGAGGCGGAAGAGACCCAGTACTTC	CASSLVGEAEETQYF
TRBV4-2	-	TRBJ2-7	13	-	TGTGCCAGCAGCCCTCCGGACATTTTCGAGCAGTACTTC	CASSPPDIFEQYF
TRBV28	-	TRBJ1-1	14	-	TGTGCCAGCAGTCCTAGTCCGGCGAACACTGAAGCTTTCTTT	CASSPSPANTEAFF
TRBV9	-	TRBJ1-4	15	-	TGTGCCAGCAGCGTAGAGGGGGTGACTAATGAAAAACTGTTTTTT	CASSVEGVTNEKLFF
TRBV27	TRBD2	TRBJ2-1	16	once	TGTGCCAGCAGTTCACCTTTACTAGCGGGGTCTCGGGAGCAGTTCTTC	CASSSPLLAGSREQFF
TRBV19	TRBD1	TRBJ1-1	15	-	TGTGCCAGTAGTCCCCAGACAGGGGAGAGGGCTGAAGCTTTCTTT	CASSPQTGERAEAFF
TRBV7-2	-	TRBJ1-2	18	once	TGTGCCAGCAGCTTATATGCACCGACCGGCACTACTAACTATGGCTACACCTTC	CASSLYAPTGTTNYGYTF
TRBV15	TRBD1	TRBJ1-1	16	-	TGTGCCACCAGCAGAGGATCAGGGACAGGGAAGGGGGAAGCTTTCTTT	CATSRGSGTGKGEAFF
TRBV9	-	TRBJ1-1	14	-	TGTGCCAGCAGCGTATACTTTGAGAACACTGAAGCTTTCTTT	CASSVYFENTEAFF
TRBV30	-	TRBJ1-1	14	-	TGTGCCTGGAGCCGGAGCGGGGTTTACACTGAAGCTTTCTTT	CAWSRSGVYTEAFF
TRBV30	TRBD1	TRBJ1-5	14	once	TGTGCCTGGGGACCCCCGGGACAGGGGTGGTCCCAGCATTTT	CAWGPPGQGWSQHF